Each of the 8 T cell receptor beta chains below was sequenced from the same sample in a study of T-cell memory formation after mild COVID-19. TCRdb called the 5' RACE reads again in MiXCR, with one record for every CDR3 protein. The profile shows some 130,000 distinct CDR3 sequences, 17% of them singletons. Sequencing used PBMCs or a T cell subset sorted from them (not recorded which). The source of these receptors is a man aged 18 to 30 who had mild COVID-19 (a few samples of this study predate the infection). Cell type and time point are not known.

This clonotype has a handful of counts. The chain uses TRBV7-2 and TRBJ1-2, with unresolved D. Deletions cut 4 bases from V and 7 bases from J, with 16 bases between. This CDR3 contains 14 residues. Germline assignment: CDR1 SGHTA and CDR2 FQGNSA. CDR3 residues: CASSSSMSLPGYTF. CDR3 DNA: TGTGCCAGCAGCTCGTCGATGAGCCTCCCTGGCTACACCTTC.

The chain carries TRBV4-1 and TRBJ1-6, with TRBD1 matching 7 bases. V was pared by 3 bases and J by 8 bases, with 13 bases of the junction left unmatched. This CDR3 is 17 amino acids long. CDR1 and CDR2 (germline): MGHRA, YSYEKL. The CDR3 DNA is TGCGCCAGCAGCCACCATACGACCCCCCAGGGGGATTCACCCCTCCACTTT. The encoded protein is CASSHHTTPQGDSPLHF.

The chain is built from TRBV12-3 or TRBV12-4 and TRBJ1-1, with 12 bases that match TRBD1. The V and J ends lost 4 bases and 3 bases, in that order; junction bases with no gene match: 6. The CDR3 runs 16 residues. CDR3 region: CASSSPGQGAYTEAFF. Here the CDR3 DNA reads TGTGCCAGCAGTTCTCCGGGACAGGGGGCTTACACTGAAGCTTTCTTT.

This clonotype appeared a few times. The chain combines TRBV5-1 with TRBJ2-3; a weak D match, TRBD1 (5 bases). V was cut by 4 bases and J by 6 bases, with 15 bases left in between. The CDR3 runs 14 residues. Germline CDR1 and CDR2: SGHRS and YFSETQ. In DNA form, the CDR3 reads TGCGCCAGCAGCGTGGCCCAGCCAGGGGATACGCAGTATTTT. Its translation is CASSVAQPGDTQYF.

This clonotype was observed at least ten times. The V call is TRBV5-4, the J call TRBJ2-3, with 7 bases aligning to TRBD1. Germline V lookup: CDR1 SGHNT, CDR2 YYREEE (reference sequence). CDR3 length equals 15 residues. V lost 0 bases to trimming and J lost 2 bases; unmatched junction nucleotides: 3. CDR3 nucleotide sequence: TGTGCCAGCAGCTTGGACAGGGGCCTCACAGATACGCAGTATTTT. Translated, it gives CASSLDRGLTDTQYF.

This chain uses TRBV20-1 with TRBJ2-1, with TRBD1 as a possible D gene (6 bases). The CDR3 spans 16 residues. The germline gives CDR1 DFQATT, CDR2 SNEGSKA (reference sequence). Trimming stripped 6 bases from V and 3 bases from J, with 21 bases between. CDR3 region: CSAYSTGITSYNEQFF. DNA for the CDR3: TGCAGTGCCTATTCCACAGGGATCACCAGCTACAATGAGCAGTTCTTC.

The chain joins TRBV28 to TRBJ1-1; TRBD1 aligns across 7 bases. Germline assignment: CDR1 MDHEN and CDR2 SYDVKM. V dropped 2 bases and J dropped 11; count of bases not matched to a gene: 5. The CDR3 contains 12 residues. The CDR3 sequence is CASSLTGQFAFF. The CDR3 coding sequence is TGTGCCAGCAGTTTAACGGGACAGTTCGCTTTCTTT. The full variable domain, rest sourced from reference TRBV28 and TRBJ1-1, is DVKVTQSSRYLVKRTGEKVFLECVQDMDHENMFWYRQDPGLGLRLIYFSYDVKMKEKGDIPEGYSVSREKKERFSLILESASTNQTSMYLCASSLTGQFAFFGQGTRLTVV.

In this sample, this clonotype turned up many times. The J gene is TRBJ2-7, the V gene TRBV4-2; D gene unclear. Germline loops: CDR1 LGHNA, CDR2 YNFKEQ. CDR3 length: 13 residues. Trimming took off 2 bases at V and 3 bases at J, with 8 bases between the two ends. The CDR3 reads CASSQPADYEQYF. In DNA, the CDR3 is TGTGCCAGCAGCCAACCGGCCGACTACGAGCAGTACTTC.